This T cell receptor beta chain was found in a study of T cells in Graves' hyperthyroidism and ophthalmopathy. In its sample, this clonotype was seen a few times. After removal of 2 bases from V and 4 bases from J, the junction contained 8 bases not matched to a gene. CDR1 and CDR2 from the germline V gene are LNHNV and YYDKDF (reference sequence). The CDR3 spans 16 residues. Amplification yielded TCR beta CDR3 regions, with RNA transcripts as the source. With the HTBI primer set, the TCR CDR3 went through a first round of RT-PCR. Each CDR3 protein gets one entry after TCRdb re-called the multiplex PCR reads with MiXCR. The sample yields about 640,000 distinct CDR3 sequences, more than 12% seen once.

The receptor's source is a woman in her 50s with Graves' ophthalmopathy. The sample was blood. This sequence joins TRBV15 and TRBJ1-2, with 9 positions matching TRBD1. The CDR3, as DNA: TGTGCCACCAGCAGACCCACCGGGACAGGGTCCTATGGCTACACCTTC. Protein product: CATSRPTGTGSYGYTF.